The clone carrying this TCR beta chain was seen once. The sample holds other DNA sequences that translate to the same CDR3. The data originate from a study of blood T cell dynamics during melanoma immunotherapy. Assay used: immunoSEQ multiplex PCR; TCRdb lists only in-frame clones, some missing. The data contain approximately 11,000 clones, roughly 83% of them singletons. CDR1 is SGHAT, CDR2 FQNNGV, per germline. The CDR3 totals 15 residues. With V trimmed by 5 bases and J by 4 bases, 8 bases remained unmatched. Documented time point: pre-treatment baseline. The sample consisted of blood, taken from a patient treated with checkpoint blockade. The sequence was obtained from a human donor with melanoma. The chain uses TRBV11-2 and TRBJ2-7; 10 bases align to TRBD2. Written as DNA, the CDR3 is TGTGCCAGCAGCCCAAGGACTAGCGGAAGTTACGAGCAGTACTTC. Translating it yields CASSPRTSGSYEQYF.